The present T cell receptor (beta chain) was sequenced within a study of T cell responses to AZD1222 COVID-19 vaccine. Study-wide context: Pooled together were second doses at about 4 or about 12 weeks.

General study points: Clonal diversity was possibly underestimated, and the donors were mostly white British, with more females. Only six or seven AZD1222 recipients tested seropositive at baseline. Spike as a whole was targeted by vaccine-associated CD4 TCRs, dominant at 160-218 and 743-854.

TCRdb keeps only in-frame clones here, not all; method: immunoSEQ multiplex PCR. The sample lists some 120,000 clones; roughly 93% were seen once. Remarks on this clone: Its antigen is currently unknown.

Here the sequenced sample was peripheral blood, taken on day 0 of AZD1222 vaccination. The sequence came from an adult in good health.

The CDR3 DNA is TGCAGCGTTCAGGGAGAGAATGGCTACACCTTC. Its protein is CSVQGENGYTF. This chain uses TRBV29-1 with TRBJ1-2; a possible D gene is TRBD1 (5 bases). The CDR3 consists of 11 residues. Germline CDR1 and CDR2: SQVTM and ANQGSEA. Trimming removed 5 bases at V and 6 bases at J, with 10 bases between.